This T cell receptor (beta chain) was profiled in a study of regulatory T cells in long-lasting Graves disease. Time point specified: newly diagnosed GD, antithyroid drugs for less than 3 months. TCR sequences were obtained from RNA taken from PBMCs. Both iRepertoire HTBI primers and Arm-PCR of CDR3 regions were used to build the TCR beta libraries. TCRdb fed the multiplex PCR reads into MiXCR, producing one record per CDR3 protein. The table lists hundreds of thousands of distinct CDR3 sequences, roughly 14% of them singletons. Study-wide findings and caveats: Newly diagnosed disease favored TRBV20-1 and TRBJ2-1 over persistent disease.

CDR3 length equals 14 residues. J lost 7 bases, V lost 8 bases, and 13 bases had no gene match. Looked up from germline, CDR1 is DFQATT and CDR2 is SNEGSKA (reference sequence). Worth noting for this clonotype: The antigen is undetermined. This could be a read error, since a much larger clone is one nucleotide away.

This sample also appeared in a second study, on T cells in Graves' hyperthyroidism and ophthalmopathy. That study reports: Stable Graves' hyperthyroidism meant no ophthalmopathy progression within 18 months. Hyperthyroidism in the patients, aged 18 to 65, was newly diagnosed and under 2 months in duration.

The source is a man aged 25 to 40 with Graves disease. The chain joins TRBV20-1 to TRBJ1-5; 8 bases fit TRBD1. The sequences come from peripheral blood mononuclear cells (PBMCs), collected at new diagnosis, from a patient treated with antithyroid drugs. The CDR3: CSTQDRGSSQPQHF. Here the CDR3 DNA reads TGCAGTACTCAAGACAGGGGTTCAAGCCAGCCCCAGCATTTT.